The rows below give T cell receptor beta chains drawn from one sample of a study of neurological immune-mediated disorders. A single record per CDR3 protein comes from TCRdb applying MiXCR to the 5' RACE reads. This sample carries roughly 60,000 distinct CDR3 sequences, about an eighth of them seen once, and the ten largest clones take 1.5% to 2%. The sample was PBMCs. Receptors originate from a man aged 55 to 70 in good health. The CDR3 runs from the conserved cysteine through the conserved F or W. D genes are given only for firm matches. A row's size may be missing; if present it is once, few, many or a size class.

V gene,clone size,J gene,D gene,CDR3 protein,CDR3 DNA
TRBV12-5,many,TRBJ1-1,-,CASVLQGDDTEAFF,TGTGCTAGTGTCCTACAGGGAGACGACACTGAAGCTTTCTTT
TRBV9,-,TRBJ2-7,-,CASSVDPGRGTYEQYF,TGTGCCAGCAGCGTAGACCCCGGCAGGGGAACCTACGAGCAGTACTTC
TRBV20-1,-,TRBJ2-5,TRBD1,CSARTGVPQETQYF,TGCAGTGCTAGGACAGGGGTTCCTCAAGAGACCCAGTACTTC
TRBV6-5,many,TRBJ1-5,-,CASSRRIGVNQPQHF,TGTGCCAGCAGTCGTCGGATTGGTGTTAATCAGCCCCAGCATTTT
TRBV5-1,few,TRBJ2-7,TRBD2,CASRPPGGADYEQYF,TGCGCCAGCAGACCGCCGGGGGGGGCTGATTACGAGCAGTACTTC
TRBV10-3,many,TRBJ2-7,-,CAITPGGPSSYEQYF,TGTGCCATCACCCCTGGCGGGCCGAGCTCCTACGAGCAGTACTTC
TRBV7-2,many,TRBJ1-3,-,CASSSREGSGNTIYF,TGTGCCAGCAGCTCAAGAGAGGGCTCTGGAAACACCATATATTTT
TRBV5-1,-,TRBJ2-1,-,CASSLVVGLDNEQFF,TGCGCCAGCAGCCTGGTCGTGGGTCTGGACAATGAGCAGTTCTTC
TRBV20-1,many,TRBJ1-2,TRBD1,CSAILPGQKFYGYTF,TGCAGTGCTATTTTACCGGGACAGAAATTTTATGGCTACACCTTC
TRBV5-6,many,TRBJ2-3,TRBD2,CASSSRGGVKDTQYF,TGTGCCAGCAGCTCGCGGGGGGGGGTTAAAGATACGCAGTATTTT
TRBV29-1,many,TRBJ2-1,TRBD1,CSLGQGRVNEQFF,TGCAGCCTAGGACAGGGACGGGTCAATGAGCAGTTCTTC
TRBV7-2,many,TRBJ1-3,-,CASSTGPSGNTIYF,TGTGCCAGCAGTACAGGGCCCTCTGGAAACACCATATATTTT
TRBV15,-,TRBJ2-2,-,CATSRRTNTGELFF,TGTGCCACCAGTAGAAGAACGAACACCGGGGAGCTGTTTTTT
TRBV20-1,many,TRBJ1-2,-,CSAREYTKGYTF,TGCAGTGCTAGGGAATACACGAAAGGCTACACCTTC